This T cell receptor beta chain was captured by sequencing in a study of T-cell reconstitution after alpha-beta-depleted transplantation in children. Study results and limitations: Day-60 TCRbeta diversity that was high in some patients was derived from surviving recipient T cells and thymic progenitors. Reportedly, alpha-beta T cells present about two months post-transplant originated from several hundred expanded clones of graft origin. Most T-cell counts and diversity one year after the transplant came from T cells that were newly produced.

Points on this clonotype: Its antigen is not identified.

V dropped 4 bases and J dropped 0 bases, with 20 bases sitting between them. The CDR3 covers 18 residues. Unique molecular identifiers were incorporated when the TCRbeta library was constructed. TCRdb processed the PCR reads anew with MiXCR; each CDR3 protein has one entry. The data hold fewer than 150,000 distinct CDR3 sequences, with roughly 9.7% observed a single time. This TCR was recovered from a girl in the first two years of life who had a stem cell transplant for combined immunodeficiency, so the T cells may come from the graft donor. The chain couples TRBV12-3 or TRBV12-4 to TRBJ2-3; D is undetermined. Specimen: PBMCs, mostly from graft donor cells, collected 180 days after TCRalphabeta/CD19-depleted stem cell transplant. CDR3: CASSWSGKSFLSTDTQYF. CDR3 in DNA: TGTGCCAGCAGTTGGTCTGGCAAATCCTTTCTTAGCACAGATACGCAGTATTTT.